This T cell receptor beta chain was documented in a study of shared clonotypes between healthy human individuals. Whole-study findings and limits: Shared across a handful of donors were around 5% of the naive CD4 clonotypes.

About this clone: The antigen remains undetermined.

Trimming cost V 4 bases and J 6 bases; bases outside gene matches: 6. The CDR3 totals 14 residues. Germline loops: CDR1 SGHRS, CDR2 YFSETQ. Produced via immunoSEQ multiplex PCR; TCRdb's table is partial and in-frame only. This table holds around 1.6 million clones, under 99% found once. The source of this sequence is a man aged 25-45 years in good health. The gene calls are TRBV5-1 and TRBJ2-2; TRBD1 agrees at 7 bases. The sample taken for sequencing was naive CD4+ T cells sorted from blood. Regarding subset: CD45RA+ positively selected. CDR3 sequence: CASSPGQMSGELFF. The CDR3 bases are TGCGCCAGCAGCCCGGGACAGATGTCCGGGGAGCTGTTTTTT.